Each of the 19 T cell receptor beta chains below was sequenced from the same sample in a study of regulatory T cells in long-lasting Graves disease. Arm-PCR with iRepertoire HTBI primers amplified the CDR3 regions for these TCR beta libraries. TCRdb reprocessed the multiplex PCR reads via MiXCR and lists one record per CDR3 protein. The table lists 580,000 or so distinct CDR3 sequences, 16% of them singletons. Sample time point: newly diagnosed GD, antithyroid drugs for less than 3 months. The authors made the TCR library using RNA they extracted from PBMCs. The sample also formed part of further work on T cells in Graves' hyperthyroidism and ophthalmopathy.

Here the sequenced sample was peripheral blood mononuclear cells (PBMCs), taken at new diagnosis, from a patient treated with antithyroid drugs. The source of these receptors is a young man with Graves disease.

The chain links TRBV28 to TRBJ2-7; 8 bases match TRBD2. V was clipped by 4 bases and J by 4 bases; unmatched bases: 3. CDR3 length equals 13 residues. Germline V gives CDR1 MDHEN, CDR2 SYDVKM. In DNA form, the CDR3 reads TGTGCCAGCAGTTCATTAGCGGGATACGAGCAGTACTTC. As protein: CASSSLAGYEQYF.

Ten or more counts support this clonotype. CDR3 in amino acids: CASSFASGPYEQYF. CDR3 DNA sequence: TGTGCCAGCAGTTTCGCTAGCGGGCCCTACGAGCAGTACTTC. V gene TRBV27 combines with J gene TRBJ2-7; 8 bases map to TRBD2. CDR3 length: 14 residues. Trimming took 3 bases from V and 2 from J; bases not matched to a gene: 3. In germline, CDR1 is MNHEY, CDR2 SMNVEV (reference sequence).

A single count supports this clonotype. This may be a read error, as it is one base from a much larger clone. Given the absence of the conserved phenylalanine or tryptophan at the CDR3 end, a read error is likely. The chain has TRBV6-2 or TRBV6-3 and TRBJ2-3; D possibly matches TRBD1 or TRBD2 (5 bases each). Per the germline V gene, CDR1 is MNHEY and CDR2 is SVGEGT. CDR3 length equals 16 residues. Trimming removed 7 bases from V and 0 bases from J, with 17 bases in between. The CDR3 nucleotides read TGTGCCAGCAACCCGGGGCCCCCGTCTAGCACAGATACGCAGTATCTT. Amino acid sequence: CASNPGPPSSTDTQYL.

The chain recombines TRBV6-5 with TRBJ2-2; 9 bases match TRBD2. Germline V lookup: CDR1 MNHEY, CDR2 SVGAGI. The CDR3 sequence is 19 residues long. The V and J ends lost 0 bases and 1 base, in that order; junction bases with no gene match: 9. CDR3: CASSYSRGAGGRNTGELFF. The CDR3, as DNA: TGTGCCAGCAGTTACTCCCGAGGGGCGGGAGGGAGGAACACCGGGGAGCTGTTTTTT.

This clonotype was counted ten times or more. Its ends do not fully match the called genes, so a read error is possible. The J gene is TRBJ2-5, the V gene TRBV5-1; D is undetermined. Germline assignment: CDR1 SGHRS and CDR2 YFSETQ. The CDR3 loop spans 12 amino acids. The CDR3 loop is CASSFDQETQYF. In DNA form, the CDR3 reads TGTGCCAGCAGCTTTGATCAAGAGACCCAGTACTTC.

The sample holds a few counts of this clonotype. The chain is built from TRBV28 and TRBJ2-3, with D possibly being TRBD2 (5 bases). Germline assignment: CDR1 MDHEN and CDR2 SYDVKM. CDR3 length: 12 residues. Trimming pared 10 bases from V and 0 bases from J, leaving 8 bases between. In nucleotides, the CDR3 is TGTGCCACCCGCGGGAGCACAGATACGCAGTATTTT. Amino acid sequence: CATRGSTDTQYF. Full variable domain (missing parts from reference TRBV28 and TRBJ2-3): DVKVTQSSRYLVKRTGEKVFLECVQDMDHENMFWYRQDPGLGLRLIYFSYDVKMKEKGDIPEGYSVSREKKERFSLILESASTNQTSMYLCATRGSTDTQYFGPGTRLTVL.

In its sample, this clonotype was seen many times. The V gene is TRBV15, the J gene TRBJ2-3, with TRBD1 matching over 8 bases. From germline, CDR1 is LNHNV and CDR2 YYDKDF (reference sequence). With V trimmed by 5 bases and J by 1 base, 2 bases remained unmatched. This CDR3 has 14 amino acids. CDR3 nucleotides: TGTGCCACCAGCGCGACAGGGGGCACAGATACGCAGTATTTT. Its translation is CATSATGGTDTQYF. The complete variable domain, with remaining parts taken from reference TRBV15 and TRBJ2-3, reads DAMVIQNPRYQVTQFGKPVTLSCSQTLNHNVMYWYQQKSSQAPKLLFHYYDKDFNNEADTPDNFQSRRPNTSFCFLDIRSPGLGDTAMYLCATSATGGTDTQYFGPGTRLTVL.

This clonotype was detected only a few times. The J gene is TRBJ2-4, the V gene TRBV6-2 or TRBV6-3; the D gene is possibly TRBD2 (5 bases). With 7 bases removed from V and 0 bases from J, the gap between germline ends came to 7 bases. The CDR3 runs to 13 residues. Germline-derived CDR1 and CDR2 are MNHEY and SVGEGT. CDR3 in amino acids: CASNGLAKNIQYF. CDR3 nucleotides: TGTGCCAGCAACGGACTAGCCAAAAACATTCAGTACTTC.

Details on this clonotype: One end of the junction is discordant with germline, which a read error may explain. This rearrangement joins TRBV13 to TRBJ1-1, with TRBD1 as a possible D gene (5 bases). The CDR3 covers 16 residues. Germline V gives CDR1 PRHDT, CDR2 FYEKMQ (reference sequence). In DNA, the CDR3 is TGTGCCGGCAGCTTGGGGGAATTGGATAAGAACACTGAAGCTTTCTTT. This sequence encodes CAGSLGELDKNTEAFF.

The J gene is TRBJ2-1, the V gene TRBV7-9; D possibly corresponds to TRBD2 (5 bases). TRBJ2-5 matches the DNA end more closely, so the J call is doubtful. Germline values: CDR1 SEHNR, CDR2 FQNEAQ (reference sequence). The length of the CDR3 is 14 residues. The CDR3 DNA reads TGTGCCAGCAGCTTGTCCGGGAAAGTAGAGACCCAGTACTTC. This encodes CASSLSGKVETQYF.

This chain's CDR3 is CASSQGRIWNEQFF. The CDR3 DNA reads TGTGCCAGCAGCCAAGGAAGGATTTGGAATGAGCAGTTCTTC. The chain joins TRBV3-1 to TRBJ2-1; D gene unclear. From germline, CDR1 is LGHDT and CDR2 YNNKEL (reference sequence). The CDR3 runs 14 residues. V lost 1 base and J 7 bases, leaving 11 bases between the germline ends.

This clonotype occurred many times. V is TRBV5-1 and J is TRBJ2-1, with 8 bases that match TRBD2. Germline lookup yields CDR1 SGHRS and CDR2 YFSETQ. The CDR3 has 15 amino acids. J gave up 8 bases and V 1 base, and 8 bases lay outside the gene matches. CDR3 DNA sequence: TGCGCCAGCAGCTTGACGGGACTAGGGCGGGATGAGCAGTTCTTC. It yields the protein CASSLTGLGRDEQFF.

This clonotype turned up a few times. The chain carries TRBV14 and TRBJ2-7; unclear D gene. This CDR3 region has 16 residues. Looked up from germline, CDR1 is SGHDN and CDR2 is FVKESK. With 0 bases removed from V and 2 bases from J, the gap between germline ends came to 14 bases. CDR3 DNA sequence: TGTGCCAGCAGCCAAGATGGGTTAAAGTTTACCTACGAGCAGTACTTC. Protein: CASSQDGLKFTYEQYF.

The CDR3 region is CASSFTTGSNQPQHF. CDR3 DNA sequence: TGTGCCAGCAGCTTTACTACAGGTTCGAATCAGCCCCAGCATTTT. V is TRBV7-2 and J is TRBJ1-5, with D possibly TRBD1 on 5 matching bases. The CDR3 extends over 15 amino acids. Between the trimmed V and J ends, which lost 3 bases and 4 bases, there was a span of 13 bases. CDR1 is SGHTA and CDR2 is FQGNSA in the germline V gene.

This clonotype was counted at least ten times. The rearrangement uses TRBV20-1 and TRBJ1-6; a possible D gene is TRBD1 (5 bases). V gave up 3 bases and J gave up 7 bases, with 13 bases separating them. There are 14 residues in the CDR3. Germline V CDR1 and CDR2: DFQATT, SNEGSKA (reference sequence). CDR3 region: CSASRRGENSPLHF. The CDR3 DNA reads TGCAGTGCTAGCCGTCGGGGGGAGAATTCACCCCTCCACTTT.

This clonotype was seen ten or more times. The chain joins TRBV2 to TRBJ1-2, with 9 bases aligning to TRBD1. CDR1 is SNHLY and CDR2 is FYNNEI in the germline V gene. CDR3 length: 14 amino acids. The V gene end was trimmed by 5 bases and the J gene end by 4 bases; junction bases not matched to a gene: 5. This CDR3 is CASSRDRDPYGYTF. The CDR3 bases are TGTGCCAGCAGTAGGGACAGGGATCCCTATGGCTACACCTTC.

This clonotype was observed a handful of times. The rearrangement joins TRBV12-3 or TRBV12-4 to TRBJ2-1; TRBD2 matches at 11 bases. The CDR3 has 15 residues. V shed 6 bases, J shed 3 bases, and the junction held 4 bases outside the gene matches. The CDR3 reads CASSRLAGHYNEQFF. The CDR3 DNA sequence: TGTGCCAGCAGCCGACTAGCGGGGCACTACAATGAGCAGTTCTTC.

This clonotype was observed many times. This chain links TRBV28 with TRBJ2-3; D possibly uses TRBD1 or TRBD2 (5 bases each). This CDR3 comprises 15 residues. Trimming removed 6 bases from V and 6 bases from J, with 19 bases in between. Germline assignment: CDR1 MDHEN and CDR2 SYDVKM. The CDR3, as DNA: TGTGCCAGCAGCTTAGGTGTGAGGGGCGGGGATACGCAGTATTTT. It yields the protein CASSLGVRGGDTQYF.

As for this clonotype: Given a much more abundant clone one base away, this may be a read error. This chain uses TRBV12-3 or TRBV12-4 with TRBJ1-1; 7 nucleotides match TRBD1. The CDR3 contains 18 residues. The CDR3 region is CASSLDHPATGLNTEALF. DNA for the CDR3: TGTGCCAGCAGTTTAGATCACCCCGCGACAGGGTTGAACACTGAAGCTCTCTTT.